The T cell receptor (beta chain) under discussion was sequenced for a study of blood T cell repertoires in COVID-19. Study-wide background: The United States, Italy and Spain were the sources of the acute and convalescent COVID-19 samples. From T cells, B-cell-depleted T cells, or PBMCs came the material, which was cDNA or gDNA.

Deletions cut 0 bases from V and 4 bases from J, with 13 bases between. The CDR3 runs 15 residues. Germline values: CDR1 SEHNR, CDR2 FQNEAQ (reference sequence). Seattle's enrolled individuals joined amid active infection and were then monitored longitudinally. In the source study's methods: Reference gene primer amplification gave estimated nucleated cell counts. The assay was immunoSEQ multiplex PCR, and TCRdb's table has in-frame clones only and misses some. The V and J calls and the clone size are those of that table, but D and trimming were determined from the DNA. The table shows nearly 350,000 clones, with 87% occurring only once.

Sequences were obtained from peripheral blood. The chain uses TRBV7-9 and TRBJ2-7; maybe TRBD2 (6 bases). The source is a woman aged 45-60 years with COVID-19, enrolled during active disease. In nucleotides, the CDR3 is TGTGCCAGCAGCTTAGCCGGCGGGCGGGGATACGAGCAGTACTTC. Residues: CASSLAGGRGYEQYF.